This TCR beta chain was obtained from a study of T cell repertoires in ileal Crohn's disease. CDR1 and CDR2 (germline): MGHDK, SYGVNS. Trimming pared 10 bases from V and 3 bases from J, leaving 18 bases between. The CDR3 is made up of 14 amino acids. Using immunoSEQ multiplex PCR, the repertoire was profiled, and TCRdb retains in-frame clones only, with some absent. The sample contains 7,500 to 9,500 clones, roughly 85% of which appear only once. The time point is: neoterminal ileum biopsy at postoperative endoscopy, about 6 months after surgery. Sequenced sample: ileal tissue. This TCR was recovered from an adult with Crohn's disease. V and J are TRBV25-1 and TRBJ1-1; D is possibly TRBD1 (5 bases). The CDR3, as DNA: TGTGCCACTCGGAAGGGTGGGGGGGACACTGAAGCTTTCTTT. This gives the protein CATRKGGGDTEAFF.